This entry describes one T cell receptor (beta chain). Per the study methods: From reference gene primer amplification, estimates of nucleated cell counts were derived. Generated by immunoSEQ multiplex PCR, the TCRdb table keeps only in-frame clones and is missing some. V and J calls and clone size follow that table, whereas D and trimming were derived from the DNA. The table has about 300,000 clones, 87% seen once. This entry belongs to a study of blood T cell repertoires in COVID-19. Study summary: Sites in the United States, Italy and Spain provided acute and convalescent COVID-19 samples.

The CDR3 extends over 15 amino acids. V lost 0 bases to trimming and J lost 1 base, with 7 bases between them. Germline loops: CDR1 LGHNA, CDR2 YSLEER. This clonotype was sampled from a woman between 40 and 50 years old who had recovered from COVID-19. Sequenced material: peripheral blood. The chain is built from TRBV4-3 and TRBJ1-3; D not certain. CDR3 loop: CASSQEAQSGNTIYF. As DNA, the CDR3 is TGCGCCAGCAGCCAAGAGGCCCAGTCTGGAAACACCATATATTTT.